The 32 T cell receptor beta chains below were found in one sample sequenced in a study of type 1 regulatory T cells. One entry per CDR3 protein results from TCRdb running MiXCR on the reads. The sample contains roughly 67,000 distinct CDR3 sequences, around 60% of which appear only once. These TCRs' antigens remain unknown. The sequencing input was cultured T cells, either the whole culture or a sorted T cell fraction (not recorded which). As to subset: Tr1-enriched cell product generated in vitro against host alloantigens. These receptor sequences come from a human donor in good health.

The J gene is TRBJ2-2, the V gene TRBV6-1; D perhaps matches TRBD1 (5 bases). The CDR3 covers 16 residues. The V end lost 1 base, the J end lost 4 bases, and 13 bases lay between the germline ends. From germline, CDR1 is MNHNS and CDR2 SASEGT. The CDR3 here is CASSEVAGWGTGELFF. For the CDR3, the DNA is TGTGCCAGCAGTGAAGTGGCAGGGTGGGGCACCGGGGAGCTGTTTTTT.

This clonotype was detected only a few times. V is TRBV14 and J is TRBJ1-1, with D tentatively TRBD1 (5 bases). The CDR3 contains 13 residues. V shed 0 bases and J shed 6 bases, with 8 bases lying between them. Germline CDR1 and CDR2: SGHDN and FVKESK. CDR3 loop: CASSQDTGAEAFF. CDR3 nucleotide sequence: TGTGCCAGCAGCCAAGATACGGGGGCTGAAGCTTTCTTT.

J is TRBJ2-1 and V is TRBV5-4; 13 bases align to TRBD2. Germline CDR1 SGHNT, CDR2 YYREEE (reference sequence). The CDR3 consists of 16 residues. The ends lost 2 bases at V and 7 bases at J; junction bases unmatched: 6. This chain's CDR3 is CASSFPGTSGKNEQFF. The CDR3, as DNA: TGTGCCAGCAGCTTCCCCGGGACTAGCGGGAAGAATGAGCAGTTCTTC.

V gene TRBV27 combines with J gene TRBJ2-7, with TRBD2 identical over 9 bases. The CDR3 contains 15 residues. CDR1 and CDR2 from the germline V gene are MNHEY and SMNVEV (reference sequence). The V segment lost 5 bases and the J segment 3 bases; nucleotides outside the gene matches: 8. CDR3 in amino acids: CASSPPRAGGYEQYF. The DNA of the CDR3 is TGTGCCAGCAGTCCCCCCCGAGCGGGAGGCTACGAGCAGTACTTC.

This clonotype has only a few counts. This chain links TRBV7-3 with TRBJ2-2; D might be TRBD1 (6 bases). The germline V gene encodes CDR1 SGHTA and CDR2 FQGTGA. The V end lost 4 bases, the J end lost 6 bases, and 18 bases lay between the germline ends. The CDR3 is 16 residues long. This CDR3 reads CASSSNSGEKPGELFF. CDR3 coding DNA: TGTGCCAGCAGCTCCAACTCAGGGGAGAAGCCCGGGGAGCTGTTTTTT.

This clonotype was seen just once. The chain has TRBV6-1 and TRBJ1-5; D might be TRBD1 (6 bases). The germline gives CDR1 MNHNS, CDR2 SASEGT. V shed 2 bases and J shed 2 bases, with 10 bases lying between them. The CDR3 loop spans 15 amino acids. The CDR3 protein is CASSEIRGRNQPQHF. In nucleotides, the CDR3 is TGTGCCAGCAGTGAAATCAGGGGCCGCAATCAGCCCCAGCATTTT.

The chain employs TRBV20-1 and TRBJ2-5; the D gene is possibly TRBD2 (6 bases). Per the germline V gene, CDR1 is DFQATT and CDR2 is SNEGSKA (reference sequence). Trimming left V 5 bases short and J 5 bases short, with 15 bases between. The CDR3 is 13 residues long. CDR3 DNA sequence: TGCAGTGCTCGTTGGGAGGCAGGGGAGACCCAGTACTTC. This translates into CSARWEAGETQYF.

The chain combines TRBV15 with TRBJ1-1; D might be TRBD1 (5 bases). Trimming cost V 1 base and J 0 bases, with 6 bases left between them. Germline CDR1 LNHNV, CDR2 YYDKDF (reference sequence). The CDR3 has 14 amino acids. CDR3: CATSRGTMNTEAFF. In nucleotides, the CDR3 is TGTGCCACCAGCAGAGGGACAATGAACACTGAAGCTTTCTTT.

This clonotype was seen a few times. The chain joins TRBV6-1 to TRBJ2-7; 8 nucleotides agree with TRBD2. Germline CDR1 and CDR2: MNHNS and SASEGT. After removal of 3 bases from V and 10 bases from J, the junction contained 8 bases not matched to a gene. The CDR3 totals 13 residues. Here the CDR3 DNA reads TGTGCCAGCAGTGAGCCCTCGGGGGGGCCCCAGTACTTC. It codes for CASSEPSGGPQYF.

V and J are TRBV20-1 and TRBJ2-7; D not certain. The germline gives CDR1 DFQATT, CDR2 SNEGSKA (reference sequence). V was pared by 4 bases and J by 3 bases, with 10 bases between. CDR3 length equals 12 residues. The CDR3, as DNA: TGCAGTGCTATGGTTGATCGCTACGAGCAGTACTTC. Encoded protein: CSAMVDRYEQYF.

This sequence joins TRBV12-3 or TRBV12-4 and TRBJ1-2; a possible D gene is TRBD1 (6 bases). The CDR3 extends over 13 amino acids. V was pared by 3 bases and J by 6 bases, with 11 bases between. The CDR3 nucleotides are TGTGCCAGCAGTTTGGGGGGGCGAAATGGCTACACCTTC. Its translation is CASSLGGRNGYTF.

The V call is TRBV18, the J call TRBJ2-1, with unresolved D. Germline V CDR1 and CDR2: KGHSH, LQKENI. Trimming took 3 bases from V and 8 from J, leaving 8 bases between them. This CDR3 has 12 amino acids. The CDR3 loop is CASSPAAHEQFF. The DNA for the CDR3 is TGTGCCAGCTCACCGGCTGCCCATGAGCAGTTCTTC.

Remarks on this clonotype: This could be a read error, since a much larger clone is one nucleotide away. The conserved final phenylalanine or tryptophan is absent from the CDR3, which likely points to a read error. The rearrangement joins TRBV9 to TRBJ1-3; possible D gene TRBD1, 6 bases. Looked up from germline, CDR1 is SGDLS and CDR2 is YYNGEE. The V end was cut by 2 bases, the J end by 0 bases, with 15 bases between. The CDR3 is 17 amino acids. The DNA for the CDR3 is TGTGCCAGCAGCGTGTACAGGGACCCGAGCTCTGGAAACACCATATATATT. Encoded protein: CASSVYRDPSSGNTIYI.

The rearrangement joins TRBV12-3 or TRBV12-4 to TRBJ2-5, with 7 positions matching TRBD1. The CDR3 extends over 14 amino acids. The J segment lost 5 bases and the V segment lost 5 bases, leaving 8 bases of the junction unmatched. The chain's CDR3 is CASSRQGRSETQYF. CDR3 in DNA: TGTGCCAGCAGTAGACAGGGTCGATCGGAGACCCAGTACTTC.

The chain links TRBV20-1 to TRBJ1-1; tentatively, D is TRBD1 (5 bases). Germline V gene sequence: CDR1 DFQATT, CDR2 SNEGSKA (reference sequence). V gave up 0 bases and J gave up 5 bases, with 43 bases separating them. The CDR3 totals 24 residues. The CDR3 bases are TGCAGTGCTAGAGATCCGTTTAAGGTTCAGTTCCTTAGACCCACTCGCGGGGGGTTGACTGAAGCTTTCTTT. Its protein is CSARDPFKVQFLRPTRGGLTEAFF.

This clonotype was seen a few times. This chain joins TRBV2 and TRBJ1-5, with D possibly TRBD1 on 5 matching bases. The CDR3 totals 13 residues. Germline lookup yields CDR1 SNHLY and CDR2 FYNNEI. V lost 2 bases and J 7 bases, leaving 9 bases between the germline ends. CDR3 sequence (DNA): TGTGCCAGCAGTGAAATCAGGGCCCAGCCCCAGCATTTT. Translating gives CASSEIRAQPQHF.

This chain joins TRBV9 and TRBJ2-3; no firm D call. Germline values: CDR1 SGDLS, CDR2 YYNGEE. V shed 0 bases and J shed 3 bases, with 8 bases lying between them. The CDR3 is 14 amino acids. For the CDR3, the DNA is TGTGCCAGCAGCGTAGTCACCCAGACAGATACGCAGTATTTT. This sequence encodes CASSVVTQTDTQYF.

The J gene is TRBJ2-2, the V gene TRBV6-1; D remains unclear. CDR1 is MNHNS, CDR2 SASEGT, per germline. The length of the CDR3 is 14 residues. Trimming pared 5 bases from V and 5 bases from J, leaving 12 bases between. The CDR3 nucleotides are TGTGCCAGCAGTAAAGAGGACGGAACCGGGGAGCTGTTTTTT. Translated: CASSKEDGTGELFF.

This chain uses TRBV7-3 with TRBJ2-3; D is ambiguous. The CDR3 spans 15 residues. In germline, CDR1 is SGHTA, CDR2 FQGTGA. V lost 6 bases, J lost 6 bases, and 19 bases lay in between. CDR3 nucleotides: TGTGCCAGCAGTTATAGAGCGAGCACACTGGATACGCAGTATTTT. The encoded protein is CASSYRASTLDTQYF.

There are a few counts of this clonotype. The chain combines TRBV6-2 or TRBV6-3 with TRBJ2-1, with 11 positions matching TRBD2. The germline V gene encodes CDR1 MNHEY and CDR2 SVGEGT. CDR3 size: 17 residues. V trimming: 4 bases; J trimming: 3 bases; junction bases outside the gene matches: 8. The chain's CDR3 is CASSSGPGTSGYNEQFF. The CDR3 DNA reads as TGTGCCAGCAGTTCGGGTCCCGGGACTAGCGGCTACAATGAGCAGTTCTTC.

This clonotype has a handful of counts. The V call is TRBV27, the J call TRBJ2-3, with TRBD1 identical over 9 bases. There are 18 residues in the CDR3. With V trimmed by 5 bases and J by 0 bases, 12 bases remained unmatched. Germline CDR1 reads MNHEY; CDR2 reads SMNVEV (reference sequence). The DNA of the CDR3 is TGTGCCAGCAGTCGAGGACAGGGGCGCCCCCACAGCACAGATACGCAGTATTTT. It translates to CASSRGQGRPHSTDTQYF.

Concerning this clonotype: Germline and junction disagree at one end, which may indicate a read error. The genes are TRBV7-2 and TRBJ1-2, with D unresolved. Looked up from germline, CDR1 is SGHTA and CDR2 is FQGNSA. The CDR3 loop spans 12 amino acids. This CDR3 is CASSLETYSYTF. CDR3 in DNA: TGTGCCAGCAGCTTAGAGACCTATAGCTACACCTTC.

This chain uses TRBV2 with TRBJ2-1; 8 bases are a match to TRBD1. CDR1 and CDR2 from the germline V gene are SNHLY and FYNNEI. This CDR3 is built from 15 residues. V was pared by 1 base and J by 4 bases, with 3 bases of the junction left unmatched. This CDR3 is CASSEGQGAYNEQFF. CDR3 nucleotides: TGTGCCAGCAGTGAAGGGCAGGGGGCATACAATGAGCAGTTCTTC.

V and J are TRBV7-9 and TRBJ2-5; no reliable D call. The CDR3 length is 14 residues. Germline CDR1 and CDR2: SEHNR and FQNEAQ (reference sequence). V was shortened by 4 bases and J by 7 bases, with 16 bases between the two germline ends. The CDR3 sequence: CASSSQVFFGTQYF. Here the CDR3 DNA reads TGTGCCAGCAGCTCCCAGGTTTTTTTCGGGACCCAGTACTTC.

The V gene is TRBV20-1, the J gene TRBJ1-5; TRBD1 agrees at 9 bases. In germline, CDR1 is DFQATT, CDR2 SNEGSKA (reference sequence). V lost 6 bases and J lost 5; bases outside the gene matches: 11. This CDR3 is 15 amino acids long. The CDR3, as DNA: TGCAGTGCGGGAGAGACGGGACAGGGCTATCAGCCCCAGCATTTT. Translation: CSAGETGQGYQPQHF.

This clonotype turned up a few times. The rearrangement uses TRBV20-1 and TRBJ2-5, with D hard to call. The ends were cut back, 7 bases at V and 3 bases at J, with 12 bases in the middle. This CDR3 region has 12 residues. Germline V gene data show CDR1 as DFQATT and CDR2 as SNEGSKA (reference sequence). Here the CDR3 DNA reads TGCAGTGTGAGTGGTGAGAAAGAGACCCAGTACTTC. Amino acid sequence: CSVSGEKETQYF.

The chain couples TRBV10-3 to TRBJ2-3, with 9 bases identical to TRBD1. V dropped 6 bases and J dropped 2; count of bases not matched to a gene: 9. Germline CDR1 reads ENHRY; CDR2 reads SYGVKD. This CDR3 has 16 amino acids. As DNA, the CDR3 is TGTGCCATCAGGGGGACAGGGTGGGGAATCACAGATACGCAGTATTTT. Translating it yields CAIRGTGWGITDTQYF.

A single count supports this clonotype. The rearrangement uses TRBV5-1 and TRBJ2-1; maybe TRBD1 (6 bases). Trimming removed 4 bases from V and 0 bases from J, with 11 bases in between. The CDR3 has 15 amino acids. The germline CDR1 and CDR2 sequences are SGHRS and YFSETQ. As DNA, the CDR3 is TGCGCCAGCAGCCGAACGACAGGCTCCTACAATGAGCAGTTCTTC. Protein product: CASSRTTGSYNEQFF.

The gene calls are TRBV5-1 and TRBJ2-2; D possibly corresponds to TRBD1 (6 bases). The CDR3 contains 15 residues. With 2 bases removed from V and 3 bases from J, the gap between germline ends came to 11 bases. Germline CDR1 reads SGHRS; CDR2 reads YFSETQ. In DNA, the CDR3 is TGCGCCAGCAGCTTATACACAGGGCACACCGGGGAGCTGTTTTTT. Its translation is CASSLYTGHTGELFF.

The J gene is TRBJ2-7, the V gene TRBV18, with 8 bases aligning to TRBD1. With V trimmed by 3 bases and J by 3 bases, 4 bases remained unmatched. Germline loops: CDR1 KGHSH, CDR2 LQKENI. The CDR3 is 14 amino acids. This CDR3 is CASSPDRGSYEQYF. The DNA for the CDR3 is TGTGCCAGCTCACCCGACAGGGGCAGCTACGAGCAGTACTTC.

The V and J genes are TRBV12-3 or TRBV12-4 and TRBJ1-6; D is possibly TRBD1 (6 bases). The CDR3 is 14 amino acids. Trimming pared 2 bases from V and 8 bases from J, leaving 10 bases between. The CDR3 loop reads CASSLSQGYSPLHF. CDR3 DNA: TGTGCCAGCAGTTTATCACAGGGCTATTCACCCCTCCACTTT.

The chain combines TRBV5-1 with TRBJ2-5, with D uncertain. CDR1 and CDR2 (germline): SGHRS, YFSETQ. CDR3 length: 13 amino acids. V was clipped by 0 bases and J by 0 bases, with 3 bases between them. The CDR3 DNA reads TGCGCCAGCAGCTTGGAGTACCAAGAGACCCAGTACTTC. This codes for CASSLEYQETQYF.